This T cell receptor (beta chain) derives from a study of T cells in Graves' hyperthyroidism and ophthalmopathy. This clonotype has at least ten counts. Trimming cost V 3 bases and J 0 bases, with 6 bases left between them. CDR3 length equals 13 residues. Looked up from germline, CDR1 is DFQATT and CDR2 is SNEGSKA (reference sequence). The source material, RNA transcripts, was used to amplify TCR beta CDR3 regions. With the HTBI primer set, the TCR CDR3 went through a first round of RT-PCR. TCRdb processed the multiplex PCR reads anew with MiXCR; each CDR3 protein has one entry. The sample lists fewer than 300,000 distinct CDR3 sequences, about 25% occurring once.

The material sequenced was blood. The rearrangement uses TRBV20-1 and TRBJ1-5; D remains unclear. The receptor comes from a man in his forties with Graves' hyperthyroidism that later progressed to Graves' ophthalmopathy. The CDR3 sequence is CSARWHSNQPQHF. The CDR3 nucleotides read TGCAGTGCTAGGTGGCATAGCAATCAGCCCCAGCATTTT.